The sequence of this TCR beta chain was determined in a study of shared clonotypes between healthy human individuals. Study results and limitations: Clonotypes shared by all four donors outscored non-shared clonotypes in generation probability.

This CDR3 contains 15 residues. Deletions cut 4 bases from V and 2 bases from J, with 13 bases between. Germline V gives CDR1 WSHSY, CDR2 SAAADI. This clone was recorded at least ten times. The antigen remains unidentified. In the original analysis: For the immunoSEQ data, sequences were junction-only without quality scores, so filtering differed. TCRdb's copy holds only in-frame clones and misses some; the assay was immunoSEQ multiplex PCR. V and J calls plus clone size are reproduced from that table; the DNA served to infer D and trimming. This repertoire shows under 850,000 clones, 72% found once; its top ten account for under 2%.

V usage is TRBV10-2 and J usage is TRBJ2-3; D gene ambiguous. The sequenced sample consisted of memory CD4+ T cells sorted from blood. Subset given: CD45RA-negative fraction. The TCR was taken from a woman between 25 and 40 years old in good health. The CDR3 sequence is CASSVGISSTDTQYF. The CDR3 DNA sequence: TGCGCCAGCAGTGTTGGGATATCCTCCACAGATACGCAGTATTTT.